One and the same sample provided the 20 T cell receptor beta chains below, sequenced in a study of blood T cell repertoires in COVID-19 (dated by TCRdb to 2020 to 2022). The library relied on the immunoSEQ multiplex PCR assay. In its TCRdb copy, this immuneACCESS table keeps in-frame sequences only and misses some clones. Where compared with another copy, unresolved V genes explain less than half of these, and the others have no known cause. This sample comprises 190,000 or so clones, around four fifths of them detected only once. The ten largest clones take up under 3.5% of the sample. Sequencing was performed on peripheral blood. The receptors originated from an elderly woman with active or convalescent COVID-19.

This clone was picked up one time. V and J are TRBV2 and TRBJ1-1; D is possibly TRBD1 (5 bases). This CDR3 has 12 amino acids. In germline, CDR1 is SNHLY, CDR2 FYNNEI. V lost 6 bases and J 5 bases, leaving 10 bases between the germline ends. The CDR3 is CASRDDRTEAFF. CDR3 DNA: TGTGCCAGCAGGGACGACAGAACTGAAGCTTTCTTT.

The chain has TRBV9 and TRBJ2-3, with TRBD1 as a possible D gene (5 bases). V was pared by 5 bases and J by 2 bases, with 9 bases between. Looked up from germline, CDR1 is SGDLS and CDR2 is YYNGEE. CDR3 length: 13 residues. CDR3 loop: CASREQATDTQYF. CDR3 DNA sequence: TGTGCCAGCAGGGAACAGGCCACAGATACGCAGTATTTT.

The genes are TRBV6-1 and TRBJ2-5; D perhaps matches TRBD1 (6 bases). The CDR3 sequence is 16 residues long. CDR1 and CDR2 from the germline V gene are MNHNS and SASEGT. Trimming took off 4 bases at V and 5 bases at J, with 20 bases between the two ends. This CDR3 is CASSGHTGSIGETQYF. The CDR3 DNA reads TGTGCCAGCAGTGGCCATACAGGGTCGATCGGTGAGACCCAGTACTTC.

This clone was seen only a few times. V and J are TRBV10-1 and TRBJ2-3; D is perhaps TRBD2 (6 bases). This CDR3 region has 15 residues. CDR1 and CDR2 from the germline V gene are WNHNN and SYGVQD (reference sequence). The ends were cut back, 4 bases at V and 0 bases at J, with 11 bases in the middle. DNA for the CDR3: TGCGCCAGCAGTGTTGGAGCGGGTAGCACAGATACGCAGTATTTT. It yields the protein CASSVGAGSTDTQYF.

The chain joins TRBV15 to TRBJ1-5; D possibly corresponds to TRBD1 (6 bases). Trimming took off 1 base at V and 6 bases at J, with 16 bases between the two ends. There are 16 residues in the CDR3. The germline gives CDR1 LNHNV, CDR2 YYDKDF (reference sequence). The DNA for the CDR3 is TGTGCCACCAGCAGAGGGGGAGCACAGGGCGGTCAGCCCCAGCATTTT. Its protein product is CATSRGGAQGGQPQHF.

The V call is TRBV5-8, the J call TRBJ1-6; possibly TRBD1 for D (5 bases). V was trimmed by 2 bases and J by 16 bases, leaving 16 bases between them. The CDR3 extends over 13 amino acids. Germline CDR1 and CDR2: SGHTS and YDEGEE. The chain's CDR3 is CASSFAPGSRLHF. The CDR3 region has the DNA TGTGCCAGCAGCTTCGCCCCAGGGTCAAGGCTCCACTTT.

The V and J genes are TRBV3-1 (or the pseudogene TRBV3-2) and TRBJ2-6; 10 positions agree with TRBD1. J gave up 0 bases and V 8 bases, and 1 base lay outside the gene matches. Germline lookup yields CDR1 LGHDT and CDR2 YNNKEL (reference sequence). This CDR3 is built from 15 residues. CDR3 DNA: TGTGCCAGCGGACAGGGGGTCTCTGGGGCCAACGTCCTGACTTTC. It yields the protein CASGQGVSGANVLTF.

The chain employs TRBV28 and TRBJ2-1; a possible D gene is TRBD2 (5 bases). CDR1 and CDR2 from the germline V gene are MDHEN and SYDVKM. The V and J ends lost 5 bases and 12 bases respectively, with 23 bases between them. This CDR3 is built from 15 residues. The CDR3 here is CASSRTGIPGLGQFF. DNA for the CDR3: TGTGCCAGCAGTAGGACCGGGATTCCGGGGTTGGGGCAGTTCTTC.

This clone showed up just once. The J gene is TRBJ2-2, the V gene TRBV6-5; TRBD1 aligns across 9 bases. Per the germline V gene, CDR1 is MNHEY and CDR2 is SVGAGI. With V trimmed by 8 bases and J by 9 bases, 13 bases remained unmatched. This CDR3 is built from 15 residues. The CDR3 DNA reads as TGTGCCAGCTCTCCCGGGACAGGGAGGAATTGGGAGCTGTTTTTT. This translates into CASSPGTGRNWELFF.

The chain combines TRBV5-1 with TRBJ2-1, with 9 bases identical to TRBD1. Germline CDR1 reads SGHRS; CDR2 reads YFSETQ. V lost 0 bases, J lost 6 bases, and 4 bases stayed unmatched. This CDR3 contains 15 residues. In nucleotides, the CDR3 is TGCGCCAGCAGCTTGGTGGGACAGGGATCCAATGAGCAGTTCTTC. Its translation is CASSLVGQGSNEQFF.

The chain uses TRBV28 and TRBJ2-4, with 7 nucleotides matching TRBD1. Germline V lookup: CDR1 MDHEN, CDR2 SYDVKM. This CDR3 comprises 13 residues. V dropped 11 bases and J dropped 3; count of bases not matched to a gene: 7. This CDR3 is CAVVRQGKNIQYF. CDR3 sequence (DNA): TGTGCCGTGGTGCGACAGGGCAAAAACATTCAGTACTTC.

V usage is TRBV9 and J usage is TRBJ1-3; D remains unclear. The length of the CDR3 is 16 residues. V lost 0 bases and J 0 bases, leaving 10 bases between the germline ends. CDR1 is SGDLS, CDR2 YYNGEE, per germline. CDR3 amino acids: CASSVAPSYSGNTIYF. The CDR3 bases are TGTGCCAGCAGCGTAGCCCCGTCCTACTCTGGAAACACCATATATTTT. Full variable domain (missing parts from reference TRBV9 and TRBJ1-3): DSGVTQTPKHLITATGQRVTLRCSPRSGDLSVYWYQQSLDQGLQFLIQYYNGEERAKGNILERFSAQQFPDLHSELNLSSLELGDSALYFCASSVAPSYSGNTIYFGEGSWLTVV.

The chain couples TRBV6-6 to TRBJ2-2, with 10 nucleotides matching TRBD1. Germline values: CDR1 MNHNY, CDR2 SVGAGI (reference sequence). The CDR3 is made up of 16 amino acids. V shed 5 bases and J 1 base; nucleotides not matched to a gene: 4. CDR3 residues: CASSPTGGGNTGELFF. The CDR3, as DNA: TGTGCCAGCAGTCCGACAGGGGGCGGGAACACCGGGGAGCTGTTTTTT.

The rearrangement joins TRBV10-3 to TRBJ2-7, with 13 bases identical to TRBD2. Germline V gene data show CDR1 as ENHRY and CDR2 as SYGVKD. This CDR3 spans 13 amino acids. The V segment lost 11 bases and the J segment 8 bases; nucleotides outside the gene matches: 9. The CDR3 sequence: CAAGLAGAVKQYF. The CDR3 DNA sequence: TGTGCCGCCGGACTAGCGGGGGCAGTGAAGCAGTACTTC.

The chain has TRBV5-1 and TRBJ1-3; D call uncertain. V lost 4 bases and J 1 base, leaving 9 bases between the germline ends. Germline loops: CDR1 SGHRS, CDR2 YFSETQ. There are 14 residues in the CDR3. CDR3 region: CASSNTGSGNTIYF. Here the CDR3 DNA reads TGCGCCAGCAGCAACACGGGGTCTGGAAACACCATATATTTT.

Here the CDR3 DNA reads TGCGCCAGCAGCTACTTTGCGGGACAGGGGAGCACAGATACGCAGTATTTT. This translates into CASSYFAGQGSTDTQYF. The chain combines TRBV5-1 with TRBJ2-3, with 10 bases aligning to TRBD1. V gave up 3 bases and J gave up 0 bases; unmatched junction bases: 7. The CDR3 loop spans 17 amino acids. Germline lookup yields CDR1 SGHRS and CDR2 YFSETQ.

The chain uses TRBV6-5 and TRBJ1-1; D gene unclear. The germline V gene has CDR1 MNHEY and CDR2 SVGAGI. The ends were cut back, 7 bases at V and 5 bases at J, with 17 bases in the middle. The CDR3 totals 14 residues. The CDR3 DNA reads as TGTGCCAGCACTCAACGGGCGGGAGCGACTGAAGCTTTCTTT. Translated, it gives CASTQRAGATEAFF.

The DNA of the CDR3 is TGTGCCAGCAGCTACCGACAGGGTGGATTCAACATTCAGTACTTC. Its protein product is CASSYRQGGFNIQYF. The gene calls are TRBV5-8 and TRBJ2-4, with TRBD1 identical over 7 bases. The V segment lost 3 bases and the J segment 7 bases; nucleotides outside the gene matches: 10. This CDR3 comprises 15 residues. Germline V gene lookup returns CDR1 SGHTS and CDR2 YDEGEE.

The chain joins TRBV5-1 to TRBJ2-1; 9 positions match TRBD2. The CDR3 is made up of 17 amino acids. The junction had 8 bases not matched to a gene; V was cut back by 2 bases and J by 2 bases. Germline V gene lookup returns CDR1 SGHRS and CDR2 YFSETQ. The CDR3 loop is CASSLRLAESTYNEQFF. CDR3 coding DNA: TGCGCCAGCAGCTTACGACTAGCGGAAAGCACCTACAATGAGCAGTTCTTC.

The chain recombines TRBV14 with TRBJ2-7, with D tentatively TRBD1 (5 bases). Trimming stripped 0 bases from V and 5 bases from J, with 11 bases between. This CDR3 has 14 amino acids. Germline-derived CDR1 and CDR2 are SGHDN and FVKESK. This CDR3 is CASSQDLGVDEQYF. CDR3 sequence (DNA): TGTGCCAGCAGCCAAGATTTAGGGGTCGACGAGCAGTACTTC. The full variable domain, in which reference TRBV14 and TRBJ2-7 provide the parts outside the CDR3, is EAGVTQFPSHSVIEKGQTVTLRCDPISGHDNLYWYRRVMGKEIKFLLHFVKESKQDESGMPNNRFLAERTGGTYSTLKVQPAELEDSGVYFCASSQDLGVDEQYFGPGTRLTVT.